These T cell receptor beta chains were read from a single sample in a study of cytomegalovirus exposure and HLA in healthy donors. Measured with immunoSEQ multiplex PCR; TCRdb has only the in-frame clones, and not every one. The sample consists of fewer than 200,000 clones, more than 70% of them appearing once. The material sequenced was PBMCs. The receptors here all came from a woman aged 45-59 years in good health and CMV-seropositive. CDR3s include the opening cysteine and the closing phenylalanine or tryptophan. D genes are given only for firm matches. Clone size is stated in some rows and not others, as once, few, many or a class when expanded.

J	V	size	D	CDR3	DNA
TRBJ2-7	TRBV5-1	once	.	CASSPRSSYEQYF	TGCGCCAGCAGCCCCCGCAGCTCCTACGAGCAGTACTTC
TRBJ2-7	TRBV28	.	.	CASTPGVNYEQYF	TGTGCCAGCACCCCAGGTGTTAACTACGAGCAGTACTTC
TRBJ1-2	TRBV6-5	.	TRBD1	CASSLTGPAGGYTF	TGTGCCAGCAGTCTGACAGGGCCGGCCGGCGGCTACACCTTC
TRBJ2-1	TRBV9	.	TRBD2	CASSITSGGATNEQFF	TGTGCCAGCAGCATAACTAGCGGGGGGGCCACCAATGAGCAGTTCTTC
TRBJ2-7	TRBV28	.	.	CASSPGRAQGTSYEQYF	TGTGCCAGCAGTCCAGGCCGGGCCCAGGGGACCTCCTACGAGCAGTACTTC
TRBJ1-3	TRBV28	.	TRBD1	CASSTTGVSGNTIYF	TGTGCCAGCAGTACGACAGGGGTTTCTGGAAACACCATATATTTT
TRBJ1-5	TRBV5-1	.	TRBD1	CASSLRDRDGQPQHF	TGCGCCAGCAGCCTCCGGGACAGGGACGGACAGCCCCAGCATTTT
TRBJ2-7	TRBV28	once	.	CASSLSAGTSF	TGTGCCAGCAGTTTATCTGCCGGGACTTCTTTC
TRBJ1-5	TRBV28	.	TRBD1	CASSPPTGTGQPQHF	TGTGCCAGCAGTCCACCGACAGGGACTGGCCAGCCCCAGCATTTT
TRBJ1-2	TRBV7-2	.	.	CASSSRQTIYYGYTF	TGTGCCAGCAGCTCCCGACAGACCATTTACTATGGCTACACCTTC
TRBJ2-3	TRBV18	.	TRBD1	CASSPPNRGGTDTQYF	TGTGCCAGCTCACCGCCCAACAGGGGTGGCACAGATACGCAGTATTTT
TRBJ1-1	TRBV19	.	.	CASSIDRSTEAFF	TGTGCCAGTAGTATAGATCGGAGCACTGAAGCTTTCTTT
TRBJ2-1	TRBV9	.	TRBD2	CASSVDPSGGNEQFF	TGTGCCAGCAGCGTAGATCCTAGCGGGGGTAATGAGCAGTTCTTC
TRBJ2-1	TRBV7-9	.	.	CASSSPREQFF	TGTGCCAGCAGCTCGCCGCGTGAGCAGTTCTTC
TRBJ2-7	TRBV5-4	.	.	CASSLDLYEQYF	TGTGCCAGCAGCTTGGACTTGTACGAGCAGTACTTC
TRBJ2-7	TRBV28	.	.	CASSPPKAGPYEQYF	TGTGCCAGCAGCCCCCCAAAGGCGGGCCCCTACGAGCAGTACTTC
TRBJ2-7	TRBV11-2	.	.	CASSPPGSREQYF	TGTGCCAGCAGCCCCCCGGGATCGCGGGAGCAGTACTTC
TRBJ2-5	TRBV9	.	TRBD2	CASSVVSGRARETQYF	TGTGCCAGCAGCGTAGTTAGCGGGAGGGCTCGAGAGACCCAGTACTTC